Listed here are 20 T cell receptor beta chains from one sample, sequenced in a study of T cells in Graves' hyperthyroidism and ophthalmopathy. The source material, RNA transcripts, was used to amplify TCR beta CDR3 regions. First-round RT-PCR of the TCR CDR3 relied on the HTBI primer set. One entry per CDR3 protein results from TCRdb running MiXCR on the multiplex PCR reads. This table holds over 650,000 distinct CDR3 sequences, about 45% found once. Sequenced material: peripheral blood or thyroid tissue (not recorded which). The receptors were sampled from an adult man with Graves' disease, either hyperthyroidism or ophthalmopathy (not recorded which).

This chain joins TRBV29-1 and TRBJ1-4; D possibly corresponds to TRBD1 (5 bases). The CDR3 spans 12 residues. Trimming pared 3 bases from V and 7 bases from J, leaving 9 bases between. Per the germline V gene, CDR1 is SQVTM and CDR2 is ANQGSEA. CDR3 protein: CSVDVQGEKLFF. The CDR3 nucleotides read TGCAGCGTTGATGTCCAGGGTGAAAAACTGTTTTTT.

This clonotype appeared a few times. The rearrangement joins TRBV12-3 or TRBV12-4 to TRBJ1-1; D is undetermined. V lost 7 bases, J lost 6 bases, and 18 bases lay in between. The CDR3 length is 14 residues. The CDR3 bases are TGTGCCAGCAAAGCCTTCGGCGAAAACGCTGAAGCTTTCTTT. It codes for CASKAFGENAEAFF.

This clonotype was observed many times. This chain links TRBV29-1 with TRBJ2-2; no clear D gene. With 4 bases removed from V and 0 bases from J, the gap between germline ends came to 6 bases. CDR3 length equals 13 residues. Germline V gene sequence: CDR1 SQVTM, CDR2 ANQGSEA. Here the CDR3 DNA reads TGCAGCGTTGGACAACCGAACACCGGGGAGCTGTTTTTT. Amino acids: CSVGQPNTGELFF.

The sample holds a few counts of this clonotype. The V and J genes are TRBV6-1 and TRBJ2-7; a possible D gene is TRBD1 (6 bases). V gave up 9 bases and J gave up 2 bases, with 14 bases separating them. The CDR3 consists of 13 residues. CDR1 is MNHNS and CDR2 is SASEGT in the germline V gene. CDR3 sequence (DNA): TGTGCCAGTGGGAAAAGGGGGACCTACGAGCAGTACTTC. Amino acids: CASGKRGTYEQYF.

Many counts were recorded for this clonotype. The chain carries TRBV7-9 and TRBJ2-5; TRBD1 aligns across 8 bases. The J segment lost 9 bases and the V segment lost 5 bases, leaving 8 bases of the junction unmatched. This CDR3 comprises 13 residues. Germline CDR1 SEHNR, CDR2 FQNEAQ (reference sequence). CDR3: CASSPGQGTAQYF. For the CDR3, the DNA is TGTGCCAGCAGCCCAGGACAGGGAACGGCCCAGTACTTC.

Worth noting for this clonotype: The junction departs from germline at one end; a sequencing error may be responsible. The chain has TRBV9 and TRBJ1-3; the match to TRBD2 covers 9 bases. With the DNA end fitting TRBJ2-2 better, the J assignment may be wrong. The CDR3 spans 14 residues. Germline CDR1 and CDR2: SGDLS and YYNGEE. This CDR3 is CASSVASGAGGLFF. The CDR3 DNA follows: TGTGCCAGCAGCGTCGCTAGCGGGGCCGGGGGGCTGTTTTTT.

This clonotype was observed a few times. The rearrangement links TRBV7-9 to TRBJ2-5; 7 bases are shared with TRBD1. V gave up 3 bases and J gave up 5 bases; unmatched junction bases: 12. The CDR3 covers 16 residues. Germline CDR1 reads SEHNR; CDR2 reads FQNEAQ (reference sequence). CDR3 in DNA: TGTGCCAGCAGCTTGGTGGGACAGTACCCCCGGGAGACCCAGTACTTC. Protein sequence: CASSLVGQYPRETQYF.

This clonotype was recorded a few times. This chain links TRBV20-1 with TRBJ2-7; 8 bases align to TRBD1. Trimming removed 3 bases from V and 2 bases from J; junction bases left unmatched: 3. This CDR3 comprises 13 residues. CDR1 and CDR2 from the germline V gene are DFQATT and SNEGSKA (reference sequence). The DNA for the CDR3 is TGCAGTGCTAGGGCAGGGGGCACCTACGAGCAGTACTTC. Residues: CSARAGGTYEQYF.

The chain is built from TRBV15 and TRBJ1-5; D is unresolved. Germline values: CDR1 LNHNV, CDR2 YYDKDF (reference sequence). Between the trimmed V and J ends, which lost 8 bases and 7 bases, there was a span of 18 bases. This CDR3 contains 14 residues. The CDR3 here is CATSSGVPAQPQHF. CDR3 coding DNA: TGTGCCACCTCGAGTGGGGTCCCGGCCCAGCCCCAGCATTTT.

The V gene is TRBV2, the J gene TRBJ1-1; possibly TRBD1 for D (6 bases). The V end was cut by 7 bases, the J end by 3 bases, with 15 bases between. Per germline, CDR1 SNHLY and CDR2 FYNNEI. The CDR3 is made up of 14 amino acids. For the CDR3, the DNA is TGTGCCAGCACCCTCTACAGGGCTGACACTGAAGCTTTCTTT. Its translation: CASTLYRADTEAFF.

This chain uses TRBV7-8 with TRBJ2-7, with 10 bases that match TRBD1. Germline V gene data show CDR1 as SGHVS and CDR2 as FQNEAQ. The CDR3 contains 16 residues. V was clipped by 5 bases and J by 1 base; unmatched bases: 8. DNA for the CDR3: TGTGCCAGCAGCGAGACAGGGGGCGACTTATCCTACGAGCAGTACTTC. Its translation: CASSETGGDLSYEQYF. The full variable domain, in which reference TRBV7-8 and TRBJ2-7 provide the parts outside the CDR3, is GAGVSQSPRYKVAKRGQDVALRCDPISGHVSLFWYQQALGQGPEFLTYFQNEAQLDKSGLPSDRFFAERPEGSVSTLKIQRTQQEDSAVYLCASSETGGDLSYEQYFGPGTRLTVT.

The rearrangement joins TRBV9 to TRBJ1-4, with D uncertain. CDR3 length equals 17 residues. The V gene's germline CDR1 is SGDLS and CDR2 YYNGEE. Trimming shortened V by 0 bases and J by 2 bases, and 14 bases separated the two germline ends. The CDR3 DNA follows: TGTGCCAGCAGCGTAGTGGACGTCTATGGGACTAATGAAAAACTGTTTTTT. Translating gives CASSVVDVYGTNEKLFF.

Ten or more counts support this clonotype. The rearrangement joins TRBV7-9 to TRBJ1-4; tentative D call: TRBD1 (6 bases). The V end lost 5 bases, the J end lost 5 bases, and 18 bases lay between the germline ends. Germline CDR1 reads SEHNR; CDR2 reads FQNEAQ (reference sequence). The CDR3 is 16 amino acids. The CDR3 coding sequence is TGTGCCAGCAGCCCCGGACAGACCTTGAGGAATGAAAAACTGTTTTTT. Amino acids: CASSPGQTLRNEKLFF.

The rearrangement joins TRBV7-2 to TRBJ1-2; no clear D. Trimming shortened V by 7 bases and J by 5 bases, and 20 bases separated the two germline ends. This CDR3 region has 15 residues. CDR1 and CDR2 from the germline V gene are SGHTA and FQGNSA. The CDR3 sequence is CASTLAQRSSYGYTF. Here the CDR3 DNA reads TGTGCCAGCACCCTAGCCCAGAGATCCTCATATGGCTACACCTTC. The full variable domain, with the rest looked up from reference TRBV7-2 and TRBJ1-2, is GAGVSQSPSNKVTEKGKDVELRCDPISGHTALYWYRQSLGQGLEFLIYFQGNSAPDKSGLPSDRFSAERTGGSVSTLTIQRTQQEDSAVYLCASTLAQRSSYGYTFGSGTRLTVV.

The J gene is TRBJ2-5, the V gene TRBV7-2; 7 nucleotides agree with TRBD2. The trim removed 3 bases at V and 2 bases at J, leaving 6 bases unmatched. Germline V gene lookup returns CDR1 SGHTA and CDR2 FQGNSA. This CDR3 has 15 residues. The CDR3 DNA sequence: TGTGCCAGCAGCTTGGGCCCAGCGGGACAAGAGACCCAGTACTTC. It translates to CASSLGPAGQETQYF.

At least ten counts were recorded for this clonotype. The J gene is TRBJ2-5, the V gene TRBV7-3, with D tentatively TRBD1 (6 bases). The ends were cut back, 5 bases at V and 1 base at J, with 14 bases in the middle. This CDR3 spans 15 amino acids. From germline, CDR1 is SGHTA and CDR2 FQGTGA. CDR3 region: CASSLGQRVQETQYF. The CDR3 nucleotides read TGTGCCAGCAGCCTCGGACAGAGAGTCCAAGAGACCCAGTACTTC. Full variable domain (outside the CDR3, taken from reference TRBV7-3 and TRBJ2-5): GAGVSQTPSNKVTEKGKYVELRCDPISGHTALYWYRQSLGQGPEFLIYFQGTGAADDSGLPNDRFFAVRPEGSVSTLKIQRTERGDSAVYLCASSLGQRVQETQYFGPGTRLLVL.

This clonotype was detected ten times or more. Sequence at one end of the junction differs from germline and may be a read error. This chain connects TRBV10-2 to TRBJ1-5; D perhaps matches TRBD1 (5 bases). CDR3 length: 14 residues. Germline V gene sequence: CDR1 WSHSY, CDR2 SAAADI. The CDR3 protein is CASSVSGGDQPQHF. In DNA form, the CDR3 reads TGTGCCAGCAGCGTATCGGGGGGGGATCAGCCCCAGCATTTT.

The V gene is TRBV7-9, the J gene TRBJ2-7, with D perhaps TRBD2 (6 bases). Germline V gene data show CDR1 as SEHNR and CDR2 as FQNEAQ (reference sequence). This CDR3 has 16 amino acids. Trimming pared 5 bases from V and 2 bases from J, leaving 19 bases between. CDR3 coding DNA: TGTGCCAGCAGCCTCCGGGGAGGCCTACTAACCTACGAGCAGTACTTC. Translating gives CASSLRGGLLTYEQYF.

Comment on this clonotype: A read error is possible here, since a much larger clone lies one base away. The V call is TRBV24-1, the J call TRBJ2-7; either TRBD1 or TRBD2 may supply D (5 bases each). The CDR3 is 14 amino acids. From germline, CDR1 is KGHDR and CDR2 SFDVKD. V was cut by 1 base and J by 5 bases, with 11 bases left in between. The CDR3 coding sequence is TGTGCCACCAGTGATTTCCGGGACGGCCACGAGCAGTACTTC. Translated, it gives CATSDFRDGHEQYF.

The chain employs TRBV12-3 or TRBV12-4 and TRBJ1-2, with D maybe TRBD1 (5 bases). The CDR3 totals 13 residues. V was trimmed by 6 bases and J by 5 bases, leaving 13 bases between them. CDR3 protein: CASSPQGRYGYTF. The CDR3 DNA reads as TGTGCCAGCAGCCCCCAGGGACGTTATGGCTACACCTTC.